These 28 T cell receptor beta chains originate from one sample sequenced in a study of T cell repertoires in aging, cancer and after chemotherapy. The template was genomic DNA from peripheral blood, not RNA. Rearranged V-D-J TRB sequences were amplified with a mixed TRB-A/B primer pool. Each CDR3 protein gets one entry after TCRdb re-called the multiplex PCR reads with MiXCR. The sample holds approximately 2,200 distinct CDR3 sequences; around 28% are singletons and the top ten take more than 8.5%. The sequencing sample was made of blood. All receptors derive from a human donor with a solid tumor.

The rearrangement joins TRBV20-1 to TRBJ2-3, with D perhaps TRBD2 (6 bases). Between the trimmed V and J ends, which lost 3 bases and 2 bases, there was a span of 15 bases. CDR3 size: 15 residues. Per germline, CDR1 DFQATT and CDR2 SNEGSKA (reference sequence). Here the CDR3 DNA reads TGCAGTGCTAGTTGGCGGGCGGGACTCACAGATACGCAGTATTTT. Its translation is CSASWRAGLTDTQYF.

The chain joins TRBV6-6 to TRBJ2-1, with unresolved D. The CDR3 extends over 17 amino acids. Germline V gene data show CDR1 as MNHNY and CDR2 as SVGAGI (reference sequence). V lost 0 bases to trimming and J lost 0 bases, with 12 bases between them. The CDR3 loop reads CASSYSRSSSSYNEQFF. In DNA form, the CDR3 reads TGTGCCAGCAGTTACTCGCGTTCTTCGAGCTCCTACAATGAGCAGTTCTTC.

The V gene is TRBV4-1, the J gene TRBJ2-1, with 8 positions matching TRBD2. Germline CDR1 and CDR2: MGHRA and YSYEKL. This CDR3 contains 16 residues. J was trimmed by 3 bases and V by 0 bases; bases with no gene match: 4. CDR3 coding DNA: TGCGCCAGCAGCCAAGAACGGGGGGGGGGCTACAATGAGCAGTTCTTC. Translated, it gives CASSQERGGGYNEQFF.

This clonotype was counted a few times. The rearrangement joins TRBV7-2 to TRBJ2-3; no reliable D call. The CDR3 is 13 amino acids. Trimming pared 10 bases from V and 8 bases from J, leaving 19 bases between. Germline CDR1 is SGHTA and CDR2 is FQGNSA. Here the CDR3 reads CAKRLKGSGTQYF. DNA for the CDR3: TGTGCCAAAAGATTGAAAGGGTCGGGTACGCAGTATTTT.

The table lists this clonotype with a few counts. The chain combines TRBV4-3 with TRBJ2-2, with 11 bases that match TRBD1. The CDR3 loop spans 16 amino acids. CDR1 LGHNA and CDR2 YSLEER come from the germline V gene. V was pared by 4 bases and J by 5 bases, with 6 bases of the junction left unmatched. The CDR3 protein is CASSLGQGAGTGELFF. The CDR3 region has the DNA TGCGCCAGCAGCCTAGGACAGGGGGCAGGTACCGGGGAGCTGTTTTTT.

This CDR3 reads CASSLVHTNTGELFF. In DNA form, the CDR3 reads TGTGCCAGCAGCTTAGTACACACAAACACCGGGGAGCTGTTTTTT. The chain combines TRBV7-2 with TRBJ2-2; D not resolved. With 1 base removed from V and 2 bases from J, the gap between germline ends came to 8 bases. Germline V gene data show CDR1 as SGHTA and CDR2 as FQGNSA. The CDR3 covers 15 residues.

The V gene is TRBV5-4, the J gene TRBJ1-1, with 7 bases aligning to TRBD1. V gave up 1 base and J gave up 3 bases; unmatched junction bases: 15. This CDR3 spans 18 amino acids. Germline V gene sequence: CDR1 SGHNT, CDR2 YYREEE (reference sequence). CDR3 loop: CASSLFPSTGVRDTEAFF. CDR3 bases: TGTGCCAGCAGCTTGTTTCCAAGCACAGGGGTAAGGGACACTGAAGCTTTCTTT.

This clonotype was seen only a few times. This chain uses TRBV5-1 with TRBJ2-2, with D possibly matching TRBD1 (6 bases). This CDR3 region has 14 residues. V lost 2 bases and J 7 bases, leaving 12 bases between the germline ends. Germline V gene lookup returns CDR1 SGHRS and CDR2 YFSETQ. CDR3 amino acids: CASSFRTDVGELFF. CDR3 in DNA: TGCGCCAGCAGCTTTAGGACAGACGTCGGGGAGCTGTTTTTT.

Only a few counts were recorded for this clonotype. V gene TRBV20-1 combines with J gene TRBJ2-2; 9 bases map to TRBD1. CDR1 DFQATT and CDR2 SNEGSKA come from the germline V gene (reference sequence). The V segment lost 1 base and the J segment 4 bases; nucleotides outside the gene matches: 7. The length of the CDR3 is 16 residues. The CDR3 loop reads CSARGQGVRVTGELFF. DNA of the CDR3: TGCAGTGCTAGAGGACAGGGGGTGCGGGTCACCGGGGAGCTGTTTTTT.

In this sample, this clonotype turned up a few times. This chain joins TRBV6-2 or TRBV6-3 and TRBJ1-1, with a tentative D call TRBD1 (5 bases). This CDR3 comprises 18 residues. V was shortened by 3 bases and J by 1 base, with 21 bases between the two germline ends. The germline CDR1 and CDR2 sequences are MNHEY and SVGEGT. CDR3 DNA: TGTGCCAGCAGTTATACCCGACTGAGAGGGGCCGGGAACACTGAAGCTTTCTTT. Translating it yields CASSYTRLRGAGNTEAFF.

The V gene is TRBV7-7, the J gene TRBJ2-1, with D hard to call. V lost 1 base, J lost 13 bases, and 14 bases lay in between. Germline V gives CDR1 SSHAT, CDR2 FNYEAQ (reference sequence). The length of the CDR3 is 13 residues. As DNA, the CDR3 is TGTGCCAGCAGCTTAGACAAGGGTACCCATCAGTTCTTC. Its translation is CASSLDKGTHQFF.

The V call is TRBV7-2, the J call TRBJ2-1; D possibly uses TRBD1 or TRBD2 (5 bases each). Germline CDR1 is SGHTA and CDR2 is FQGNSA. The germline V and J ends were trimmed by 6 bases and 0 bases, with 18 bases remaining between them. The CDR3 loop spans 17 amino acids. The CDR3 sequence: CASSTRGAPSSYNEQFF. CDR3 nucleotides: TGTGCCAGCAGTACCAGAGGGGCCCCGAGCTCCTACAATGAGCAGTTCTTC.

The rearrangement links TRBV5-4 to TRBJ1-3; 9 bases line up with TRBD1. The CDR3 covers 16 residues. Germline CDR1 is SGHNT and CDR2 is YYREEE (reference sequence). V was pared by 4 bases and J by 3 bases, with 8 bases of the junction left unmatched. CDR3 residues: CASSPSQGASGNTIYF. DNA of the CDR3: TGTGCCAGCAGCCCTTCACAGGGGGCGAGTGGAAACACCATATATTTT.

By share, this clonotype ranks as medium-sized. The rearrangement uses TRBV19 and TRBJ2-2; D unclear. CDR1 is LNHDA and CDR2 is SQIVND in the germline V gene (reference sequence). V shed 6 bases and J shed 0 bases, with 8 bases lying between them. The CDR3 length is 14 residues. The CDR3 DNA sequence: TGTGCCAGTAGGGCCCAGACGAACACCGGGGAGCTGTTTTTT. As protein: CASRAQTNTGELFF.

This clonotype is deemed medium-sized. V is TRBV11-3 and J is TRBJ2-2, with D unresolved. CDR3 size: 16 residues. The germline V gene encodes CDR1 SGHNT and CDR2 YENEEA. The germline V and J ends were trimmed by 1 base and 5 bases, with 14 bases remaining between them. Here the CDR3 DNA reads TGTGCCAGCAGCTTAGCTGTATTGGGGTTAACCGGGGAGCTGTTTTTT. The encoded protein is CASSLAVLGLTGELFF. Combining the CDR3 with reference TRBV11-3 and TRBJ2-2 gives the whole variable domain EAGVVQSPRYKIIEKKQPVAFWCNPISGHNTLYWYLQNLGQGPELLIRYENEEAVDDSQLPKDRFSAERLKGVDSTLKIQPAELGDSAVYLCASSLAVLGLTGELFFGEGSRLTVL.

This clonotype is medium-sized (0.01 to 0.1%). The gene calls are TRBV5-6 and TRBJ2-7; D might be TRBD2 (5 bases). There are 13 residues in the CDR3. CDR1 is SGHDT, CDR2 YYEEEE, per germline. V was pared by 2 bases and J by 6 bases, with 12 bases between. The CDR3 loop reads CASSLPSSSEQYF. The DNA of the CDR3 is TGTGCCAGCAGCTTACCCTCTAGCTCCGAGCAGTACTTC.

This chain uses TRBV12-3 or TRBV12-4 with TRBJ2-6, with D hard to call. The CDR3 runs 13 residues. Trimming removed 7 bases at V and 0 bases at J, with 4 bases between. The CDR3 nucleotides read TGTGCCAGCATTCTCTCTGGGGCCAACGTCCTGACTTTC. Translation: CASILSGANVLTF.

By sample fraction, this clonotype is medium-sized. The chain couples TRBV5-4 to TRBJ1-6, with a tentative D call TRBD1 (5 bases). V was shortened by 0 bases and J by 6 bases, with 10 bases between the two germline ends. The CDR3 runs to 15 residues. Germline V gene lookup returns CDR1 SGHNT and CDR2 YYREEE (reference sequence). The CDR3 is CASSLGWGGNSPLHF. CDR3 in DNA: TGTGCCAGCAGCTTGGGGTGGGGGGGTAATTCACCCCTCCACTTT.

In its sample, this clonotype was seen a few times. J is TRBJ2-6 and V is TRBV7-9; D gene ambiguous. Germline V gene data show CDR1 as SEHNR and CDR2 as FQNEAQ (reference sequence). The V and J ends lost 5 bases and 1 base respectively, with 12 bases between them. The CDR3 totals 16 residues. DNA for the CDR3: TGTGCCAGCAGCAGCGCCGGGCCATCTGGGGCCAACGTCCTGACTTTC. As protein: CASSSAGPSGANVLTF.

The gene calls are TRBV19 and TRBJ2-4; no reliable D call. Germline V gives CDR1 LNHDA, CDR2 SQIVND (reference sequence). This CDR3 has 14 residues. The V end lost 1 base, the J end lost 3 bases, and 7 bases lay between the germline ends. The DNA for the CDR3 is TGTGCCAGTAGTATAGGGAACTTCAAAAACATTCAGTACTTC. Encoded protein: CASSIGNFKNIQYF.

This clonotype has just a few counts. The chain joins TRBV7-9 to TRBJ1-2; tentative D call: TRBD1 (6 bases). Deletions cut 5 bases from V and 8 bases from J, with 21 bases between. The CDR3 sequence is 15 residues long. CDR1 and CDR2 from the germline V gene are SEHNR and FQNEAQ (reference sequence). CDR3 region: CASSPSGLGQGGYTF. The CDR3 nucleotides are TGTGCCAGCAGCCCCTCGGGACTGGGACAAGGGGGCTACACCTTC.

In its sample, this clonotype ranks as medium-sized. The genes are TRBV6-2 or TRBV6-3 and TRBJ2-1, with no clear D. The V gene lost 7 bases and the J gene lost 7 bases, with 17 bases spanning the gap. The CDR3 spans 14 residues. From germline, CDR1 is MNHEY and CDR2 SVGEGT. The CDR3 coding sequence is TGTGCCAGCAACGCCGGGCCAGGTGGGAATGAGCAGTTCTTC. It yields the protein CASNAGPGGNEQFF.

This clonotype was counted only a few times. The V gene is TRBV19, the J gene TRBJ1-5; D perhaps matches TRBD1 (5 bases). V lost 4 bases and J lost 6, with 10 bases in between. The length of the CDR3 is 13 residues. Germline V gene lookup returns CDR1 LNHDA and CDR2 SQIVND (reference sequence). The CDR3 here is CASSRGKGQPQHF. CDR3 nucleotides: TGTGCCAGTAGTAGGGGGAAAGGTCAGCCCCAGCATTTT.

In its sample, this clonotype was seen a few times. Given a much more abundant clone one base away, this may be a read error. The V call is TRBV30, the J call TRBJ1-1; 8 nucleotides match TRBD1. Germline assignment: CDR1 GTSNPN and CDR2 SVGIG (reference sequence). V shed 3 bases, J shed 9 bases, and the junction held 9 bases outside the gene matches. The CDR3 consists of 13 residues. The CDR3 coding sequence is TGTGCCTGGAGGCAGGGGGCAAGTACTAAAGCTTTCTTT. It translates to CAWRQGASTKAFF.

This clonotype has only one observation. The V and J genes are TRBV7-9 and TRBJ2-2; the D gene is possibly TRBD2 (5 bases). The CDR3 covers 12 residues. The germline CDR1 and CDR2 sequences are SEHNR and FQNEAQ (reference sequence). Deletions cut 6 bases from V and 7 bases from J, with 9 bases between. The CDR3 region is CASRREIGELFF. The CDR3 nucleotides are TGTGCCAGCAGACGGGAAATCGGGGAGCTGTTTTTT. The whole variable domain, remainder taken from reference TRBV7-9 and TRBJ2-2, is DTGVSQNPRHKITKRGQNVTFRCDPISEHNRLYWYRQTLGQGPEFLTYFQNEAQLEKSRLLSDRFSAERPKGSFSTLEIQRTEQGDSAMYLCASRREIGELFFGEGSRLTVL.

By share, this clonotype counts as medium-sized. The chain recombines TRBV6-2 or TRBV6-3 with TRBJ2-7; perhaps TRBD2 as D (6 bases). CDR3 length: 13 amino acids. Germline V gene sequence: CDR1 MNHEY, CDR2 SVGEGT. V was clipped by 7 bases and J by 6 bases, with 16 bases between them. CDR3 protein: CASNRGKGLEQYV. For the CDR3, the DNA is TGTGCCAGCAACCGGGGGAAAGGGCTCGAGCAGTACGTC.

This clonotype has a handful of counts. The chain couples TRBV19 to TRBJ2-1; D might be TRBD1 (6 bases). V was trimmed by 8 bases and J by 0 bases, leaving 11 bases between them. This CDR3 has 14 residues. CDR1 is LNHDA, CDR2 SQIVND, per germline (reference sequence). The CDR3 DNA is TGTGCCAGTGTCAAGGACAGCTCCTACAATGAGCAGTTCTTC. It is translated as CASVKDSSYNEQFF. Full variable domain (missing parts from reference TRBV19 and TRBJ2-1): DGGITQSPKYLFRKEGQNVTLSCEQNLNHDAMYWYRQDPGQGLRLIYYSQIVNDFQKGDIAEGYSVSREKKESFPLTVTSAQKNPTAFYLCASVKDSSYNEQFFGPGTRLTVL.

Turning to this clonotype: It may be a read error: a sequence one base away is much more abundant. CDR3 in DNA: TGTGCCAGCAGTGGGACAGGGGGCATAGATACGCAGTATTTT. This encodes CASSGTGGIDTQYF. V gene TRBV6-4 combines with J gene TRBJ2-3, with 11 nucleotides matching TRBD1. The ends lost 4 bases at V and 5 bases at J; junction bases unmatched: 2. This CDR3 has 14 amino acids. The V gene's germline CDR1 is MRHNA and CDR2 SNTAGT.